This TCR beta chain was obtained from a study of blood T cells in healthy people across ages. Study findings and constraints: With unsorted PBMCs, a conclusive comparison of naive versus antigen-experienced cells was not possible.

With a J-beta primer mix and a sample-barcoded 5' primer, a second PCR ran 7 to 11 cycles. A single record per CDR3 protein comes from TCRdb applying MiXCR to the 5' RACE reads. Counted here are 1,500,000 or so distinct CDR3 sequences, almost 60% occurring once; the ten biggest clones make up 5.5% to 8%. V lost 6 bases to trimming and J lost 0 bases, with 12 bases between them. CDR1 and CDR2 (germline): DFQATT, SNEGSKA (reference sequence). CDR3 length: 13 amino acids. On this clonotype: Its specificity is not known.

Sequenced sample: blood. The receptor's source is a man aged 18-30 years in good health. The rearrangement uses TRBV20-1 and TRBJ2-7, with D unclear. The CDR3, as DNA: TGCAGTGCCCCGAGTTTCAGCTCCTACGAGCAGTACTTC. It is translated as CSAPSFSSYEQYF.